This T cell receptor (beta chain) was obtained from a study of early T cells in non-severe SARS-CoV-2 infection (dated by TCRdb to 2020 to 2022). With respect to the entire study: Because TCR sequencing was done on bulk RNA from unsorted whole blood, the alpha and beta chains could not be paired.

This was a case-control study nested in a cohort of healthcare workers in London, UK, who had nasopharyngeal swab PCR tests and blood samples taken every week. Healthcare workers were recruited during the week of the UK lockdown, between 23 and 31 March 2020, and followed weekly for up to roughly 15 weeks. This clonotype was detected only once. It lacks a known antigen. The sample holds no much larger clone one base away, and base qualities are not on file. A single read makes a weak case. The protocol used for the library was 5' RACE. Sequencing used a NextSeq 500. In the TCR library protocol, unique molecular identifiers were attached to individual cDNA molecules to correct for PCR bias and sequencing error. Sequencing covered both TCR alpha and beta chains, and within each sample the abundances of alpha and beta sequences were tightly co-correlated. In the source study's methods: Decombinator V4 was used to perform V gene, J gene and CDR3 annotation of TCR sequences. Expanded TCRs were defined as changing significantly between any two time points under a Poisson model with p below 0.0001. Abundances of TCRs were expressed as counts per million after normalisation to the total number of TCRs sequenced in each sample. TRAV1-2 paired with TRAJ12, TRAJ20 or TRAJ33 defined MAIT TCRs, while TRAV10 paired with TRAJ18 defined iNKT TCRs. VDJdb, accessed 1 November 2021, was searched for CMV, EBV and SARS-CoV-2 annotated TCRs, with TCRs annotated for multiple antigens excluded. In-frame beta chains were kept once TCRdb had trimmed the public reads at Q25 with fastp and called clones with MiXCR. Rows merge per CDR3 protein into single entries with the most common DNA and genes. The V and J calls follow TCRdb's processing rather than the paper's. The sample table shows around 58,000 distinct CDR3 sequences, and 12% are seen once. The ten top clones hold 8% to 10% of the sample.

Overall study results and their limits: VDJdb matching was skewed toward anti-spike CD8 responses and likely underestimated virus-specific expansions by missing private and CD4 specificities.

CDR1 SGHRS and CDR2 YFSETQ were looked up in the germline V gene. From V the trimming removes 0 bases and from J it removes 6 bases, while the gene matches leave 3 bases of the junction unaccounted for. Taken from cysteine to phenylalanine, the CDR3 has 15 residues. Left in the record is the CDR3 DNA by itself, 45 bases read in frame from the first base. Sample: whole blood. The sequence derives from an adult who was a healthcare worker with PCR-confirmed SARS-CoV-2 infection or an uninfected control (not recorded which). This chain is built from TRBV5-1 and TRBJ2-5, with 12 bases in between that match TRBD2. The nucleotide sequence is TGCGCCAGCAGCTTGGCTAGCGGGGGGGCGAAGACCCAGTACTTC. Translated, this is CASSLASGGAKTQYF.